The sequence of this TCR beta chain was determined in a study of cytomegalovirus exposure and HLA in healthy donors (TCRdb year 2017). At the level of the whole study: An earlier analysis of some 550 of the donors reported 250 to 300 Gb of sequence data and some 100 million unique TCR beta sequences from some 180 million T cells. A separate validation cohort of 90 to 150 different subjects was used in addition to the roughly 670-subject first cohort. Class I and class II HLA loci were covered by the typing at four-digit resolution. Rather than drawing on any new phenotypic data, the later analysis identified candidate immune exposures from TCR beta sequences and the way those sequences occurred across donors. In a later analysis, previously published TCR beta repertoires from roughly 710 donors were re-analyzed and high-resolution HLA genotyping was added so that TCR occurrence patterns could be studied. Among 350 to 400 genotyped donors of the cohort, an average of around 240,000 unique TCR beta nucleotide sequences were sequenced per donor, about a sixth of them non-productive. Alongside the repertoire data, information on donor age, sex, ethnicity and CMV serostatus was compiled. To predict cytomegalovirus infection status, the study combined high-throughput TCR immunosequencing, statistical association of individual TCRs with disease status, and machine learning. Among the roughly 400 genotyped donors, approximately 76% belonged to the genetic ancestry cluster associated with self-reported Caucasian donors. In a later genetic analysis, genome-wide SNP genotypes for about three fifths of the roughly 670 donors were used, and that subset was treated as a discovery cohort. The study used immunosequencing to profile the T cell repertoires of around 600 subjects and linked those repertoires to cytomegalovirus serostatus. To decide whether each TCR beta V gene segment behaved as functional or pseudogenic, an earlier analysis of approximately 590 of the donors relied on high-throughput TCR beta sequencing. Roughly 300 gigabases of sequencing data and 80 million or so unique TCR sequences were included in an early release covering over 600 HLA-typed donors. The study was designed to test whether signatures of past pathogen exposure could be identified by cataloging public T cell receptors. The number of donors typed differed by locus, with roughly 629-640 for A, B, C, DRB1 and DQB1, around 500 for DQA1, approximately 570 for DPA1, and over 400 for DPB1. Four to six DR-DQ haplotypes were handled as single units for association and clustering, since linkage in the cohort was strong. Every repertoire in the discovery cohort had been generated on one and the same sequencing platform.

From cysteine to phenylalanine, the CDR3 is 13 amino acids long. Just the 39-base CDR3 DNA is kept, in frame starting at base 1. V gives up 0 bases and J gives up 7 bases, and the segment between their germline ends measures 7 bases. For CDR1 and CDR2, the germline V gene (reference sequence) lists MNHEY and SMNVEV. In total, 500 to 700 healthy bone marrow donors made up the cohort. All cohort members were sampled while nominally healthy, although unrecorded immune exposures were likely present. The donor tested CMV seronegative and was one of the 352 seronegative cohort members. A peripheral blood sample was provided by each donor, and peripheral blood mononuclear cells were used for TCR beta sequencing. Genomic DNA was extracted from the blood cell samples with the Qiagen DNeasy Blood Extraction Kit. What the study reported, not specific to this receptor: For the cohort, immune exposure information was limited to CMV serostatus. A further reported finding was that TCR beta sequences accurately predicted the HLA-A and HLA-B alleles for most subjects in the first cohort. Most CMV-associated TCR beta chains appeared to be HLA-restricted in a later analysis, and the HLA associations seemed to be driven largely by CMV exposure. Linkage disequilibrium might explain the correlated functional status among segregating V segments, but an unknown experimental factor could not be excluded. Because counts were too low, some 17 rarely observed V segments, including chromosome 9 orphons, were left out of the earlier analysis of approximately 580 of the donors. In an earlier analysis of about 550 of the donors, most TCR beta V segments were observed in productive rearrangements about 90% or about 30% of the time, broadly matching IMGT annotations. A cluster of highly shared sequence variants was judged likely to be a technical artifact of the sequencing pipeline. In a later analysis, several top co-occurrence clusters were reported to appear linked to parvovirus B19, influenza, CMV and Epstein-Barr virus. In the study, around 150 TCR beta chains were listed as associated with cytomegalovirus. The cohort was sequenced for TCR beta chains only, and without alpha or paired-chain data the features that could be detected were limited. When HLA alleles, especially DR and DQ, strongly co-occurred, attributing TCR associations to individual alleles was difficult. Roughly uniform sequencing depth across donors was assumed in presence/absence analyses, although this assumption may not hold. In a later genetic analysis, fewer N-insertions in productive TCRs were reported among donors in an Asian-associated ancestry cluster than the 666-donor mean. Some IMGT-functional V segments, including TRBV6-2 and TRBV6-3, could not be told apart with the 87-base-pair reads, so those segments were excluded. While some public TCRs were present in many individuals, most TCR sequences turned up only very rarely across donors. Cytomegalovirus status was reported to be diagnosed by the classifier with high specificity and sensitivity in both the original and validation cohorts. A later analysis found that HLA-associated TCR beta chains were more clonally expanded and had lower generation probabilities than equally common non-associated chains. Three of the identified cytomegalovirus-associated TCR beta chains were confirmed in vitro to be specific for cytomegalovirus antigens. An association between a missense DCLRE1C variant and V-gene and J-gene trimming of TCR beta chains was found in a later genetic analysis and replicated in an independent cohort. Because HLA typing was missing for some donors at each locus, association tests included only the typed subset. Specific HLA alleles were associated with about 17,000 TCR beta sequences at a false discovery rate of 0.05 in a later analysis. According to a later analysis, TCR association rates differed among HLA loci, with DRB1 alleles showing the most associated TCRs and HLA-C alleles showing the fewest. According to the authors, the approach could potentially be generalized to other disease states and immunological phenotypes.

Library preparation used the immunoSEQ multiplex PCR assay. A mixture of 60 forward primers for TCR Vbeta segments and 13 reverse primers for TCR Jbeta segments was used in the multiplex PCR. The CDR3 region of rearranged TCR beta genes was amplified from genomic DNA by a multiplex PCR assay. On the Illumina HiSeq System, the amplified TCR beta libraries were sequenced as 87-base-pair reads. Regarding the original processing steps: In a later analysis, roughly 80 million unique TCR beta chains were counted across the 500 to 700 repertoires, and approximately 11 million of these chains were shared by at least two donors. Raw reads were error-corrected and collapsed into unique sequences with a nearest-neighbor algorithm that merged closely related sequences to remove PCR and sequencing errors. V, D and J gene segments were assigned by aligning CDR3 sequences to IMGT reference sequences. For a sequence to be retained, a match of at least six nucleotides was required to both a V gene segment and a J gene segment. A rearrangement was called productive if the CDR3 had no stop codons and remained in frame with V and J, and every other rearrangement was called non-productive. CDR3 was defined by IMGT convention, running from the second conserved V-encoded cysteine to the conserved J-encoded phenylalanine. In an earlier analysis of around 640 of the donors, sequences lacking an unambiguous match to a single V gene segment were excluded. An earlier analysis of fewer than 750 of the donors called V segments functional above 56.7% productive rearrangements and segregating when the between-donor standard deviation exceeded 5%. A statistical classification framework was built for diagnosing cytomegalovirus status from the catalog of TCR beta chain sequences. In a later analysis, V and J genes were assigned by comparing TCR nucleotide sequences against IMGT/GENE-DB human TR gene sequences. A later analysis assigned CDR3 sequences and most-parsimonious VDJ recombination scenarios with the TCRdist pipeline. A later analysis defined each TCR beta chain by its CDR3 amino acid sequence plus V-gene family, and excluded reads lacking a unique V-gene family. In a later analysis, around 600 highly shared, low-generation-probability nucleotide sequences were removed to address suspected cross-contamination and a sequencing artifact. A later analysis calculated a clonal expansion index for each public chain from normalized within-repertoire ranks of inferred template counts. In a later analysis, generation probabilities were computed using a VDJ recombination model fitted to out-of-frame rearrangements, and the results were checked against IGoR. Hypergeometric tests were used in a later analysis to score TCR-TCR, TCR-HLA and TCR-CMV co-occurrence, with a repertoire-size bias correction applied to the TCR pairs. A later analysis estimated false discovery rates by permuting HLA or CMV assignments 20 times. In a later analysis, co-occurring TCRs were grouped using DBSCAN, with TCRdist sequence similarity added in when clustering inside HLA-allele-positive subsets. For co-occurrence clustering, repertoires with fewer than 30,000 or more than 120,000 public chains were excluded, along with a handful of repertoires with anomalous nucleotide sharing. This immuneACCESS table, as held by TCRdb, lists in-frame sequences with V and J called but not all clones. Of the missing ones, under half trace to an unresolved V gene in checked studies; the others have no known cause. The DNA was the basis for D and trimming; V, J and clone size are from that table. This sample lists fewer than 200,000 clones; about 80% were detected once. The ten top clones hold approximately 0.7% of the sample.

To note about this clone: Its antigen is not yet known. No base quality information exists; no much larger clone differs at one position.

The chain couples TRBV27 to TRBJ1-5; TRBD1 is perhaps the D gene, given 5 matching bases. The sequencing sample was made of PBMCs. The TCR was taken from a middle-aged woman in good health and CMV-seronegative. The DNA sequence is as follows: TGTGCCAGCAGTTTATCGCCAGGGCAGCCCCAGCATTTT. Translation gives CASSLSPGQPQHF.